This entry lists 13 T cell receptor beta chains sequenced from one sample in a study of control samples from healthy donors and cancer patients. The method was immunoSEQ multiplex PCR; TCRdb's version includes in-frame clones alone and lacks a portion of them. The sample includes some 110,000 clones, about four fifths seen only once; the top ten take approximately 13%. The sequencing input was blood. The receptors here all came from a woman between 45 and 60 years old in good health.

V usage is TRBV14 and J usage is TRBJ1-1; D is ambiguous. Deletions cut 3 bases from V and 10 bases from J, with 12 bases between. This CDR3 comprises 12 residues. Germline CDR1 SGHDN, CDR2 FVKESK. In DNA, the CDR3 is TGTGCCAGCAGCCATGGAGACCTTGGAGCTTTCTTT. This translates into CASSHGDLGAFF.

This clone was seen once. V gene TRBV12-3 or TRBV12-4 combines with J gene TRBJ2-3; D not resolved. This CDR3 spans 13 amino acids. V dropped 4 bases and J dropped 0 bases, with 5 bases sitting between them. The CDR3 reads CASSSPSTDTQYF. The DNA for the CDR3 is TGTGCCAGCAGTTCCCCTAGCACAGATACGCAGTATTTT.

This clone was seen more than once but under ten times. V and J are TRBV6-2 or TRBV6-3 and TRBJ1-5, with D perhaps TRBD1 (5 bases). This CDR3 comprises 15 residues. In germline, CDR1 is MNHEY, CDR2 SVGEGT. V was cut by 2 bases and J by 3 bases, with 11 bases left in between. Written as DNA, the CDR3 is TGTGCCAGCAGTTACGAGGGGCGGGTCAATCAGCCCCAGCATTTT. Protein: CASSYEGRVNQPQHF.

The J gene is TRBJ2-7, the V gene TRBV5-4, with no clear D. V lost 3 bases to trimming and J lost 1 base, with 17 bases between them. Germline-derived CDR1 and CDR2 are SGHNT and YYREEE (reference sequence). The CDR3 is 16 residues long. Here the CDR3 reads CASSSPIGSESYEQYF. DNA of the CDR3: TGTGCCAGCAGCTCCCCGATTGGTAGTGAGTCCTACGAGCAGTACTTC.

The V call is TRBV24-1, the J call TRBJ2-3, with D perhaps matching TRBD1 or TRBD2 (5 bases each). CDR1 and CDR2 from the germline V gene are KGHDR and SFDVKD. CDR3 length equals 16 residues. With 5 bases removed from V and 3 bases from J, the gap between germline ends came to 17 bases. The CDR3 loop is CATSGGVGDGTDTQYF. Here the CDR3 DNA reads TGTGCCACCAGTGGGGGCGTCGGGGACGGGACAGATACGCAGTATTTT.

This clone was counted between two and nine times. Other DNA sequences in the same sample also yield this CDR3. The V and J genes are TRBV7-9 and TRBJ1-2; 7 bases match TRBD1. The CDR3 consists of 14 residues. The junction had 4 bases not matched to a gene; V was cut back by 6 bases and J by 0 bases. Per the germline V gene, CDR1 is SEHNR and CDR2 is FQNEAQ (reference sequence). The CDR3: CASRRDRANYGYTF. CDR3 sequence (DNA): TGTGCCAGCAGGCGGGACAGAGCTAACTATGGCTACACCTTC.

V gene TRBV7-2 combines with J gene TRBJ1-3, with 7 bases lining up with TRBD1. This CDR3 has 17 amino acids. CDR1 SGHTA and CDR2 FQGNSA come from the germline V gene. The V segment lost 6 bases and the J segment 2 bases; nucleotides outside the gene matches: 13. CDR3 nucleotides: TGTGCCAGCAGGCTCGCCCCGGACAGGAGAACTGGAAACACCATATATTTT. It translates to CASRLAPDRRTGNTIYF.

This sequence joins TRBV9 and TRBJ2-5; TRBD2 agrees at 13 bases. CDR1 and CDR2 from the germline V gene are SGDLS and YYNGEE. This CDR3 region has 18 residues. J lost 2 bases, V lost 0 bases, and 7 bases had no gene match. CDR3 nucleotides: TGTGCCAGCAGCGTAGATGTACTAGCGGGGGGGCTTCAAGAGACCCAGTACTTC. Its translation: CASSVDVLAGGLQETQYF. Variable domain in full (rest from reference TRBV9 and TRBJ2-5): DSGVTQTPKHLITATGQRVTLRCSPRSGDLSVYWYQQSLDQGLQFLIQYYNGEERAKGNILERFSAQQFPDLHSELNLSSLELGDSALYFCASSVDVLAGGLQETQYFGPGTRLLVL.

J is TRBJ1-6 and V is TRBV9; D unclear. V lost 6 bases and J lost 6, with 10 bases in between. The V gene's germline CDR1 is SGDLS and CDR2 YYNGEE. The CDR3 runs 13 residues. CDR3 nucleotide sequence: TGTGCCAGCACCCCGGGCCTTAATTCACCCCTCCACTTT. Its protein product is CASTPGLNSPLHF.

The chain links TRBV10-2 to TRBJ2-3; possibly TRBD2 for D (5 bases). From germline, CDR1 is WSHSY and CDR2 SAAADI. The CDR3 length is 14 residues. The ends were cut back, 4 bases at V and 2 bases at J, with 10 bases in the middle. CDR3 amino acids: CASSAWLATDTQYF. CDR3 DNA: TGCGCCAGCAGTGCGTGGCTAGCCACAGATACGCAGTATTTT.

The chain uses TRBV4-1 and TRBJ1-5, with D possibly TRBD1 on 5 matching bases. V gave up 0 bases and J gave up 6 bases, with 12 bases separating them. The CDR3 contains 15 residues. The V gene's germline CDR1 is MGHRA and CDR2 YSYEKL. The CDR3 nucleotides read TGCGCCAGCAGCCAAGAGCAGGGTTTCGGTCAGCCCCAGCATTTT. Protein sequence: CASSQEQGFGQPQHF.

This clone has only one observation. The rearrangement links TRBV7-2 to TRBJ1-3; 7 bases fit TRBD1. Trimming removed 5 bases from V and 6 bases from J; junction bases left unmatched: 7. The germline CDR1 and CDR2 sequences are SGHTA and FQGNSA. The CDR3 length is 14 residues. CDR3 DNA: TGTGCCAGCAGCCTGGACAGGTTTACAAACACCATATATTTT. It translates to CASSLDRFTNTIYF. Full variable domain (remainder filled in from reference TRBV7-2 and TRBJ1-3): GAGVSQSPSNKVTEKGKDVELRCDPISGHTALYWYRQSLGQGLEFLIYFQGNSAPDKSGLPSDRFSAERTGGSVSTLTIQRTQQEDSAVYLCASSLDRFTNTIYFGEGSWLTVV.

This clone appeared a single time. CDR3 coding DNA: TGTGCCAGCAGCATTTCGAGCTCCTATAATTCACCCCTCCACTTT. Protein: CASSISSSYNSPLHF. This chain joins TRBV7-2 and TRBJ1-6; D is unresolved. The CDR3 contains 15 residues. The ends were cut back, 5 bases at V and 0 bases at J, with 8 bases in the middle. CDR1 is SGHTA and CDR2 is FQGNSA in the germline V gene.